The 25 T cell receptor beta chains presented below share a single source sample, sequenced in a study of Tregs in tolerant kidney transplant recipients. Some clones are missing from TCRdb's copy, which holds only in-frame ones; the method was immunoSEQ multiplex PCR. Among 60,000 to 75,000 clones listed, 70% to 90% were seen once. The sequencing used Tregs from blood, collected before the transplant. All receptors derive from a human donor who received a combined kidney and bone marrow transplant.

The chain combines TRBV7-2 with TRBJ2-5, with 12 nucleotides matching TRBD2. With V trimmed by 1 base and J by 5 bases, 8 bases remained unmatched. Germline values: CDR1 SGHTA, CDR2 FQGNSA. This CDR3 contains 17 residues. In nucleotides, the CDR3 is TGTGCCAGCAGCTTAGTTCCTAGCGGGAGGGGTCGGGAGACCCAGTACTTC. It codes for CASSLVPSGRGRETQYF.

This chain links TRBV6-1 with TRBJ2-1; D is unresolved. The CDR3 spans 13 residues. Trimming stripped 4 bases from V and 8 bases from J, with 12 bases between. Germline CDR1 is MNHNS and CDR2 is SASEGT. The chain's CDR3 is CASSASRGYEQFF. As DNA, the CDR3 is TGTGCCAGCAGTGCCTCCCGAGGTTATGAGCAGTTCTTC.

The rearrangement joins TRBV7-8 to TRBJ2-3; no clear D. This CDR3 has 13 residues. Trimming stripped 3 bases from V and 2 bases from J, with 6 bases between. CDR1 is SGHVS, CDR2 FQNEAQ, per germline. The CDR3, as DNA: TGTGCCAGCAGCTTTCACACCACAGATACGCAGTATTTT. Protein product: CASSFHTTDTQYF. The full variable domain, completed using reference TRBV7-8 and TRBJ2-3, is GAGVSQSPRYKVAKRGQDVALRCDPISGHVSLFWYQQALGQGPEFLTYFQNEAQLDKSGLPSDRFFAERPEGSVSTLKIQRTQQEDSAVYLCASSFHTTDTQYFGPGTRLTVL.

V usage is TRBV19 and J usage is TRBJ2-4, with D uncertain. From germline, CDR1 is LNHDA and CDR2 SQIVND (reference sequence). Trimming cost V 3 bases and J 6 bases, with 9 bases left between them. The length of the CDR3 is 13 residues. The DNA for the CDR3 is TGTGCCAGTAGTATTACAGAGGCAAACATTCAGTACTTC. Translating gives CASSITEANIQYF. Using reference TRBV19 and TRBJ2-4 for the parts outside the CDR3, the full variable domain is DGGITQSPKYLFRKEGQNVTLSCEQNLNHDAMYWYRQDPGQGLRLIYYSQIVNDFQKGDIAEGYSVSREKKESFPLTVTSAQKNPTAFYLCASSITEANIQYFGAGTRLSVL.

The rearrangement links TRBV7-2 to TRBJ2-5, with D perhaps matching TRBD1 or TRBD2 (6 bases each). Looked up from germline, CDR1 is SGHTA and CDR2 is FQGNSA. The ends were cut back, 7 bases at V and 5 bases at J, with 17 bases in the middle. The CDR3 contains 14 residues. The CDR3 spells CASTQGGLWETQYF. The CDR3 nucleotides are TGTGCCAGCACCCAAGGGGGGCTCTGGGAGACCCAGTACTTC.

V usage is TRBV10-3 and J usage is TRBJ1-2, with D unresolved. Trimming stripped 11 bases from V and 8 bases from J, with 21 bases between. Per the germline V gene, CDR1 is ENHRY and CDR2 is SYGVKD. The length of the CDR3 is 13 residues. CDR3 amino acids: CASKTVRDMGYTF. In DNA, the CDR3 is TGTGCCTCGAAAACGGTCCGGGATATGGGCTACACCTTC.

The V and J genes are TRBV5-1 and TRBJ2-7; TRBD2 agrees at 7 bases. CDR3 size: 14 residues. The ends lost 3 bases at V and 7 bases at J; junction bases unmatched: 10. Per the germline V gene, CDR1 is SGHRS and CDR2 is YFSETQ. CDR3 sequence reads: CASSSGLRLKEQYF. CDR3 sequence (DNA): TGCGCCAGCAGCTCGGGACTACGCCTCAAAGAGCAGTACTTC.

The chain links TRBV5-1 to TRBJ2-5; D may be TRBD1 or TRBD2 (5 bases each). This CDR3 has 13 amino acids. Germline CDR1 SGHRS, CDR2 YFSETQ. V gave up 2 bases and J gave up 5 bases, with 10 bases separating them. Here the CDR3 DNA reads TGCGCCAGCAGCTTCTCCGAGGGGGAGACCCAGTACTTC. It yields the protein CASSFSEGETQYF.

The CDR3 region is CASSGSRDGYTF. CDR3 in DNA: TGTGCCAGCAGTGGGAGTCGGGACGGCTACACCTTC. The chain employs TRBV28 and TRBJ1-2; perhaps TRBD1 as D (5 bases). Trimming took 5 bases from V and 8 from J, leaving 12 bases between them. The CDR3 covers 12 residues. Germline values: CDR1 MDHEN, CDR2 SYDVKM.

The gene calls are TRBV7-6 and TRBJ2-3; 7 bases fit TRBD2. The CDR3 is 17 residues long. Germline CDR1 and CDR2: SGHVS and FNYEAQ. Losses at the gene ends were 5 bases for V and 2 bases for J; bases not matched to a gene: 13. As DNA, the CDR3 is TGTGCCAGCAGCCCCTACCCCGGGGGGACCTCCACAGATACGCAGTATTTT. Translating gives CASSPYPGGTSTDTQYF.

V and J are TRBV19 and TRBJ2-3, with 11 bases fitting TRBD2. Germline V CDR1 and CDR2: LNHDA, SQIVND (reference sequence). The CDR3 length is 16 residues. V lost 3 bases to trimming and J lost 5 bases; unmatched junction nucleotides: 7. CDR3 amino acids: CASSMRTSGGGDTQYF. CDR3 nucleotide sequence: TGTGCCAGTAGTATGCGAACTAGCGGGGGAGGAGATACGCAGTATTTT.

V usage is TRBV5-5 and J usage is TRBJ2-2, with D unresolved. CDR3 length: 13 residues. V shed 1 base and J shed 6 bases, with 7 bases lying between them. CDR1 SGHKS and CDR2 YYEKEE come from the germline V gene (reference sequence). CDR3 loop: CASSLPRSGELFF. CDR3 nucleotides: TGTGCCAGCAGCTTGCCCCGATCCGGGGAGCTGTTTTTT. Filled out from reference TRBV5-5 and TRBJ2-2, the complete variable domain reads DAGVTQSPTHLIKTRGQQVTLRCSPISGHKSVSWYQQVLGQGPQFIFQYYEKEERGRGNFPDRFSARQFPNYSSELNVNALLLGDSALYLCASSLPRSGELFFGEGSRLTVL.

The V call is TRBV5-8, the J call TRBJ2-1; perhaps TRBD2 as D (5 bases). Germline V gene sequence: CDR1 SGHTS, CDR2 YDEGEE. The CDR3 contains 12 residues. The V and J ends lost 3 bases and 14 bases respectively, with 15 bases between them. CDR3 loop: CASSWPPGNKFF. The CDR3 DNA is TGTGCCAGCAGCTGGCCCCCGGGAAATAAGTTCTTC.

To note about this clone: Other DNA sequences in the sample encode the same CDR3. The chain has TRBV5-1 and TRBJ1-6; 10 nucleotides align to TRBD1. J was trimmed by 9 bases and V by 2 bases; bases with no gene match: 5. The germline gives CDR1 SGHRS, CDR2 YFSETQ. This CDR3 is 15 amino acids long. Here the CDR3 reads CASSFSGTGVSPLHF. The CDR3 DNA is TGCGCCAGCAGCTTTTCCGGGACAGGGGTTTCACCCCTCCACTTT.

The V gene is TRBV5-1, the J gene TRBJ1-2; D gene ambiguous. This CDR3 has 14 amino acids. Germline CDR1 and CDR2: SGHRS and YFSETQ. The germline V and J ends were trimmed by 0 bases and 5 bases, with 11 bases remaining between them. The CDR3 is CASSLDGPRYGYTF. CDR3 DNA sequence: TGCGCCAGCAGCTTGGATGGGCCTCGGTATGGCTACACCTTC.

The rearrangement links TRBV5-6 to TRBJ1-2, with a possible D match to TRBD1 (5 bases). Germline V gene data show CDR1 as SGHDT and CDR2 as YYEEEE. V was trimmed by 4 bases and J by 8 bases, leaving 24 bases between them. The CDR3 loop spans 16 amino acids. The CDR3 loop reads CASSPYKATVTGGYTF. In nucleotides, the CDR3 is TGTGCCAGCAGCCCCTACAAGGCGACAGTCACGGGAGGCTACACCTTC.

This chain links TRBV9 with TRBJ1-1, with 9 bases that match TRBD1. This CDR3 has 12 residues. The V gene's germline CDR1 is SGDLS and CDR2 YYNGEE. Unmatched junction bases numbered 6, after V lost 6 bases and J lost 9 bases. CDR3 in amino acids: CASTTTGGQAFF. In DNA form, the CDR3 reads TGTGCCAGCACCACGACAGGGGGACAAGCTTTCTTT.

This chain connects TRBV2 to TRBJ2-1, with D perhaps matching TRBD2 (5 bases). The CDR3 spans 16 residues. V lost 3 bases to trimming and J lost 2 bases, with 14 bases between them. Germline lookup yields CDR1 SNHLY and CDR2 FYNNEI. In nucleotides, the CDR3 is TGTGCCAGCAGTGACGGGGTAGCGAGGGCCTACAATGAGCAGTTCTTC. Protein: CASSDGVARAYNEQFF. Full variable domain (missing parts from reference TRBV2 and TRBJ2-1): EPEVTQTPSHQVTQMGQEVILRCVPISNHLYFYWYRQILGQKVEFLVSFYNNEISEKSEIFDDQFSVERPDGSNFTLKIRSTKLEDSAMYFCASSDGVARAYNEQFFGPGTRLTVL.

The rearrangement links TRBV5-1 to TRBJ2-3; D is unresolved. This CDR3 is 15 amino acids long. V lost 2 bases and J 0 bases, leaving 10 bases between the germline ends. The V gene's germline CDR1 is SGHRS and CDR2 YFSETQ. CDR3 nucleotides: TGCGCCAGCAGCTTTTACGTCCGGAGCACAGATACGCAGTATTTT. This sequence encodes CASSFYVRSTDTQYF.

Of note for this clone: At one end the junction does not follow the germline gene, possibly because of a read error. V is TRBV14 and J is TRBJ2-7, with no clear D. In germline, CDR1 is SGHDN, CDR2 FVKESK. The CDR3 extends over 14 amino acids. The CDR3 reads CASSQDRLPYEQYF. The CDR3 nucleotides read TGTGCCAGCAGCCAAGACCGCCTCCCCTATGAGCAGTACTTC. Looking up the rest from reference TRBV14 and TRBJ2-7 gives the full variable domain: EAGVTQFPSHSVIEKGQTVTLRCDPISGHDNLYWYRRVMGKEIKFLLHFVKESKQDESGMPNNRFLAERTGGTYSTLKVQPAELEDSGVYFCASSQDRLPYEQYFGPGTRLTVT.

This clone was picked up a small number of times. Written as DNA, the CDR3 is TGTGCCATCAGTGCCCCAAGCGGGAGGGCCTCTCCTGAGCAGTTCTTC. This sequence encodes CAISAPSGRASPEQFF. The chain links TRBV10-3 to TRBJ2-1; TRBD2 aligns across 10 bases. Losses at the gene ends were 4 bases for V and 9 bases for J; bases not matched to a gene: 12. CDR1 is ENHRY, CDR2 SYGVKD, per germline. There are 16 residues in the CDR3.

The V and J genes are TRBV6-1 and TRBJ2-6, with 7 bases that match TRBD1. CDR1 and CDR2 from the germline V gene are MNHNS and SASEGT. The junction had 3 bases not matched to a gene; V was cut back by 7 bases and J by 3 bases. CDR3 length: 14 residues. The CDR3 sequence is CASKRGLGANVLTF. The CDR3, as DNA: TGTGCCAGCAAGAGGGGGCTTGGGGCCAACGTCCTGACTTTC.

The rearrangement uses TRBV19 and TRBJ2-4; D call uncertain. Germline V lookup: CDR1 LNHDA, CDR2 SQIVND (reference sequence). With 5 bases removed from V and 4 bases from J, the gap between germline ends came to 9 bases. This CDR3 contains 13 residues. CDR3 amino acids: CASSLQIKNIQYF. The DNA for the CDR3 is TGTGCCAGTAGTCTACAAATTAAAAACATTCAGTACTTC.

The sample holds a few counts of this clone. The rearrangement links TRBV4-2 to TRBJ2-3; weak D call: TRBD2 (6 bases). Trimming removed 2 bases from V and 5 bases from J, with 8 bases in between. The CDR3 spans 13 residues. Per germline, CDR1 LGHNA and CDR2 YNFKEQ. CDR3 sequence: CASSQPGEDTQYF. The CDR3 nucleotides are TGTGCCAGCAGCCAACCGGGGGAAGATACGCAGTATTTT.

This chain connects TRBV7-2 to TRBJ2-5; TRBD1 or TRBD2 may be the D gene (5 bases each). Germline-derived CDR1 and CDR2 are SGHTA and FQGNSA. V lost 5 bases to trimming and J lost 4 bases, with 14 bases between them. This CDR3 is 14 amino acids long. CDR3 sequence (DNA): TGTGCCAGCAGCCTGGACACCCGGGGAGAGACCCAGTACTTC. Its protein product is CASSLDTRGETQYF.